The table lists the clone carrying this T cell receptor (beta chain) with many counts. Its antigen is as yet unknown. Ophthalmopathy patients all had a Clinical Activity Score of at least 3, a NOSPECS grade of at least 4 and disease under 3 months old. Amplification yielded TCR beta CDR3 regions, with RNA transcripts as the source. Researchers ran a first-round RT-PCR on the TCR CDR3 using the HTBI primer set. TCRdb redid the calling of the multiplex PCR reads with MiXCR, one entry per CDR3 protein. The sample has a few hundred thousand distinct CDR3 sequences, more than 15% seen once. The data stem from a study of T cells in Graves' hyperthyroidism and ophthalmopathy. Findings of the study overall: Ophthalmopathy could be told apart from stable hyperthyroidism with a 13 V-J model. Most clonotypes expanded in thyroid above 0.001 were likewise present in blood.

The CDR3 has 15 residues. With 4 bases clipped from V and 2 bases from J, the junction kept 4 bases outside the gene matches. CDR1 is MNHNS, CDR2 SASEGT, per germline. The sequence came from a middle-aged woman with Graves' ophthalmopathy. Material for sequencing was blood. The chain is built from TRBV6-1 and TRBJ2-7; 11 nucleotides line up with TRBD1. CDR3 protein: CASSARDRGAYEQYF. Written as DNA, the CDR3 is TGTGCCAGCAGTGCCCGGGACAGGGGGGCCTACGAGCAGTACTTC.